This TCR beta chain was documented in a study of CD8+ T cells in alopecia areata. As the sequencing template, cDNA was produced by extracting RNA and reverse transcribing it. Method: immunoSEQ multiplex PCR; TCRdb's copy keeps in-frame clones and lacks some. The sample shows about 150,000 clones, approximately 53% of them seen only once. CDR1 and CDR2 (germline): SGHDT, YYEEEE. The CDR3 covers 14 residues. Unmatched junction bases numbered 3, after V lost 4 bases and J lost 4 bases. Collected material from alopecia areata patients comprised lesional scalp punch biopsies and peripheral blood. It was from PBMCs that CD4+ and CD8+ T cells were sorted. Broader study findings: Sequenced scalp T cells also include alphabeta T cells resident in normal skin.

Comments on this clone: Its antigen is as yet unknown.

Sequenced here: CD8+ T cells sorted from blood, sampled at week 0. The J gene is TRBJ2-3, the V gene TRBV5-6; the match to TRBD2 covers 10 bases. This TCR derives from a human donor with alopecia areata. CDR3 in DNA: TGTGCCAGCAGCACTAGCGGGGCATCAGATACGCAGTATTTT. It encodes CASSTSGASDTQYF.